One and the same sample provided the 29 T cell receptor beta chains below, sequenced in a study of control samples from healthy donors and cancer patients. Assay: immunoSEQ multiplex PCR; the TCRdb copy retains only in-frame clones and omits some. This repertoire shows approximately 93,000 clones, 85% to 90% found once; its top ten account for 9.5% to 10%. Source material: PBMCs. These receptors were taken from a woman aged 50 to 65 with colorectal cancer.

CDR3 in DNA: TGTGCCAGCAGCGTTACAGGGACTCCCTACAATGAGCAGTTCTTC. This encodes CASSVTGTPYNEQFF. This chain connects TRBV9 to TRBJ2-1, with D possibly being TRBD1 or TRBD2 (6 bases each). CDR1 SGDLS and CDR2 YYNGEE come from the germline V gene. The CDR3 loop spans 15 amino acids. V shed 2 bases and J shed 2 bases, with 11 bases lying between them.

CDR3 sequence reads: CASSQGWEGARRKSDEKLFF. The CDR3 DNA reads TGTGCCAGCAGCCAAGGATGGGAGGGGGCGCGTAGGAAATCGGATGAAAAACTGTTTTTT. V is TRBV3-1 (or the pseudogene TRBV3-2) and J is TRBJ1-4; the match to TRBD1 covers 7 bases. The CDR3 runs 20 residues. Germline loops: CDR1 LGHDT, CDR2 YNNKEL (reference sequence). With 1 base clipped from V and 6 bases from J, the junction kept 20 bases outside the gene matches.

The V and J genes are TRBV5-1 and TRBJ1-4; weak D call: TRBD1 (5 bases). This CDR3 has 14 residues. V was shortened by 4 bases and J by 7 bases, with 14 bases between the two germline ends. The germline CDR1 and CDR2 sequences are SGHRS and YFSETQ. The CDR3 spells CASSRTQGGEKLFF. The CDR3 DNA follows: TGCGCCAGCAGCCGTACTCAGGGCGGTGAAAAACTGTTTTTT. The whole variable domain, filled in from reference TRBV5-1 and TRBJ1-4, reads KAGVTQTPRYLIKTRGQQVTLSCSPISGHRSVSWYQQTPGQGLQFLFEYFSETQRNKGNFPGRFSGRQFSNSRSEMNVSTLELGDSALYLCASSRTQGGEKLFFGSGTQLSVL.

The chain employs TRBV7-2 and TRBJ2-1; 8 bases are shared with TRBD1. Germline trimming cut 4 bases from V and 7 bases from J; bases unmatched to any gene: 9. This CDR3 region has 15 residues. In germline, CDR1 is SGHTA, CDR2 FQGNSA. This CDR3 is CASSSSRGPGNEQFF. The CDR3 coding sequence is TGTGCCAGCAGCTCCTCCAGGGGGCCCGGAAATGAGCAGTTCTTC.

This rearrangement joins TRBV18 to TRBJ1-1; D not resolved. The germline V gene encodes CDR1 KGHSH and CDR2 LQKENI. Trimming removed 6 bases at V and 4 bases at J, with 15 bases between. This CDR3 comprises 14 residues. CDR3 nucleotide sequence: TGTGCCAGCTCCCCGAGTCCATGGGGCACTGAAGCTTTCTTT. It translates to CASSPSPWGTEAFF.

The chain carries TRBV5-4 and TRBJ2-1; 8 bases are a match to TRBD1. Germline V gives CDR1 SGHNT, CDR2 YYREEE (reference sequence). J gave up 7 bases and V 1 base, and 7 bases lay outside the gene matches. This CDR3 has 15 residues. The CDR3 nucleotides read TGTGCCAGCAGCTTGCTGGACAGGGATGCAAATGAGCAGTTCTTC. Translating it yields CASSLLDRDANEQFF.

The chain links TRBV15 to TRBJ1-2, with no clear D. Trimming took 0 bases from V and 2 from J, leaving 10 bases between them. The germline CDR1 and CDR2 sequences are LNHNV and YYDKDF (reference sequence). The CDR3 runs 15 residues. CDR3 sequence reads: CATSRELGPNYGYTF. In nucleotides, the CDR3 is TGTGCCACCAGCAGAGAATTAGGGCCGAACTATGGCTACACCTTC.

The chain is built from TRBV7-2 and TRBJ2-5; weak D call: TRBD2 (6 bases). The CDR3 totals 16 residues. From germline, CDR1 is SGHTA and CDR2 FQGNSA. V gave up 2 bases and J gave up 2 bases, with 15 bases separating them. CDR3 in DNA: TGTGCCAGCAGCTTAATCCTCGGGAGTGGGCAAGAGACCCAGTACTTC. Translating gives CASSLILGSGQETQYF. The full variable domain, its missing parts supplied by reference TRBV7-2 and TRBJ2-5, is GAGVSQSPSNKVTEKGKDVELRCDPISGHTALYWYRQSLGQGLEFLIYFQGNSAPDKSGLPSDRFSAERTGGSVSTLTIQRTQQEDSAVYLCASSLILGSGQETQYFGPGTRLLVL.

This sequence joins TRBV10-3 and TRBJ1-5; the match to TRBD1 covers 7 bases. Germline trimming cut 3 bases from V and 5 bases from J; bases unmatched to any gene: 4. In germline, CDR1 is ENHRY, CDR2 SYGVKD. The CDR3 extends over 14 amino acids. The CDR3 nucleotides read TGTGCCATCAGTGACGCTACAGGGGATCAGCCCCAGCATTTT. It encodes CAISDATGDQPQHF.

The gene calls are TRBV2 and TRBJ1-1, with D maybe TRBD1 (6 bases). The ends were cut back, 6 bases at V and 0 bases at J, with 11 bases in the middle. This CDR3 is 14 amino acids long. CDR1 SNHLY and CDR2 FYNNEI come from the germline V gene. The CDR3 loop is CASRGGALNTEAFF. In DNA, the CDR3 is TGTGCCAGCAGGGGGGGCGCTTTGAACACTGAAGCTTTCTTT.

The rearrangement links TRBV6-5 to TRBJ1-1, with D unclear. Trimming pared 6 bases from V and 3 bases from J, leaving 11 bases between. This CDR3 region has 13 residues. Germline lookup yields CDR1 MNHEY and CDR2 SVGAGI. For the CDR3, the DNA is TGTGCCAGCAGCTTCGGACGGTACACTGAAGCTTTCTTT. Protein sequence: CASSFGRYTEAFF.

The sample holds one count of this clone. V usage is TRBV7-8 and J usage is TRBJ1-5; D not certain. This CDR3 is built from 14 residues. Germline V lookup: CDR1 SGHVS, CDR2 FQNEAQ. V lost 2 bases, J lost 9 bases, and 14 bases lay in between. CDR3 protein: CASSLMVGSGPQHF. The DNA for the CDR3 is TGTGCCAGCAGCTTAATGGTGGGGTCCGGGCCCCAGCATTTT. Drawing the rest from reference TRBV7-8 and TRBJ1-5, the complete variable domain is GAGVSQSPRYKVAKRGQDVALRCDPISGHVSLFWYQQALGQGPEFLTYFQNEAQLDKSGLPSDRFFAERPEGSVSTLKIQRTQQEDSAVYLCASSLMVGSGPQHFGDGTRLSIL.

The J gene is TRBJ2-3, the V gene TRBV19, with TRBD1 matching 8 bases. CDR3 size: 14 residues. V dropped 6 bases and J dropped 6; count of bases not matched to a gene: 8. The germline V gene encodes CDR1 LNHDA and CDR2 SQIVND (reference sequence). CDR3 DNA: TGTGCCAGTAGCCTTGGACAGGGTGACGATACGCAGTATTTT. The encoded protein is CASSLGQGDDTQYF. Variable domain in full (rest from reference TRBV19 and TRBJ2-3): DGGITQSPKYLFRKEGQNVTLSCEQNLNHDAMYWYRQDPGQGLRLIYYSQIVNDFQKGDIAEGYSVSREKKESFPLTVTSAQKNPTAFYLCASSLGQGDDTQYFGPGTRLTVL.

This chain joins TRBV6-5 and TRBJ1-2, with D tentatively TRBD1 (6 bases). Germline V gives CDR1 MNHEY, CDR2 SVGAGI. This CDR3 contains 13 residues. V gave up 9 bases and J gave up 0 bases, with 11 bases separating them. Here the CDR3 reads CASGGGSNYGYTF. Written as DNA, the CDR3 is TGTGCCAGTGGGGGCGGTTCTAACTATGGCTACACCTTC.

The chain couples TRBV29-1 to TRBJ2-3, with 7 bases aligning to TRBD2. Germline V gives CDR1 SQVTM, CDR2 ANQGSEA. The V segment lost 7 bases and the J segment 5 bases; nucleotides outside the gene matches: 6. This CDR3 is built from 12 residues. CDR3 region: CSAAAGLDTQYF. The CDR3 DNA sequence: TGCAGCGCCGCAGCGGGGTTAGATACGCAGTATTTT.

CDR3 DNA: TGTGCTAGTGGTCCCGTAGCGGGGGGCCCTGAGCAGTTCTTC. Protein sequence: CASGPVAGGPEQFF. The rearrangement links TRBV12-5 to TRBJ2-1; 10 positions agree with TRBD2. The germline gives CDR1 LGHNT, CDR2 FRNRAP. There are 14 residues in the CDR3. Losses at the gene ends were 5 bases for V and 9 bases for J; bases not matched to a gene: 7. Using reference TRBV12-5 and TRBJ2-1 for the parts outside the CDR3, the full variable domain is DARVTQTPRHKVTEMGQEVTMRCQPILGHNTVFWYRQTMMQGLELLAYFRNRAPLDDSGMPKDRFSAEMPDATLATLKIQPSEPRDSAVYFCASGPVAGGPEQFFGPGTRLTVL.

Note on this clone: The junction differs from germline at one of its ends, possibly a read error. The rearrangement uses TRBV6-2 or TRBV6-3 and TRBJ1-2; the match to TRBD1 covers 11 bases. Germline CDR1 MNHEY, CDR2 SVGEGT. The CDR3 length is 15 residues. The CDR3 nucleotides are TGTGCCAGCAGTGACTCACCGGGACAGGGGGATGGCTACACCTTC. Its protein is CASSDSPGQGDGYTF.

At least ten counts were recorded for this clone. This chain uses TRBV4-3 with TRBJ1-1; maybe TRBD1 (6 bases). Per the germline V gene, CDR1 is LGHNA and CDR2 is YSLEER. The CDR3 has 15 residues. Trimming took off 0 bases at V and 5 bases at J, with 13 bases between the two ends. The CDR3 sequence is CASSQDGGGLTEAFF. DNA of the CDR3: TGCGCCAGCAGCCAAGATGGGGGGGGGCTTACTGAAGCTTTCTTT.

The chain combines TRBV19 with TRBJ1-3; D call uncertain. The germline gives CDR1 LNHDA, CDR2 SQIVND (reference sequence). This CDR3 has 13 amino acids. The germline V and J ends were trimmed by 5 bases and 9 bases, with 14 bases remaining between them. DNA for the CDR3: TGTGCCAGTAGTTCGTCGGGGATCGGCACCATATATTTT. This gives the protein CASSSSGIGTIYF. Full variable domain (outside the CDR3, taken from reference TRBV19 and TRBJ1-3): DGGITQSPKYLFRKEGQNVTLSCEQNLNHDAMYWYRQDPGQGLRLIYYSQIVNDFQKGDIAEGYSVSREKKESFPLTVTSAQKNPTAFYLCASSSSGIGTIYFGEGSWLTVV.

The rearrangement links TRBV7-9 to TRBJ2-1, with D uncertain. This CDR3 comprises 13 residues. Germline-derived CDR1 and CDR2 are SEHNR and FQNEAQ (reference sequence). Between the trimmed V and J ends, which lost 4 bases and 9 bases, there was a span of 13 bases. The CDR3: CASSSSVITEQFF. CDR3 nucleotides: TGTGCCAGCAGCTCCTCGGTCATTACTGAGCAGTTCTTC.

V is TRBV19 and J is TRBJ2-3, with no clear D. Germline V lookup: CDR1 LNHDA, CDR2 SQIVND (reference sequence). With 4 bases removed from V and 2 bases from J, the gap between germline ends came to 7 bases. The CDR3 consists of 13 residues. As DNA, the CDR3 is TGTGCCAGTAGTACCGAACTCACAGATACGCAGTATTTT. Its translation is CASSTELTDTQYF.

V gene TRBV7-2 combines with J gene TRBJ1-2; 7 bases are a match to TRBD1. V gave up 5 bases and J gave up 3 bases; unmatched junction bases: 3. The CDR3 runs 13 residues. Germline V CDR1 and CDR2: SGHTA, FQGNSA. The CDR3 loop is CASSRDSDYGYTF. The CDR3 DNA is TGTGCCAGCAGCCGGGACAGTGACTATGGCTACACCTTC.

The CDR3 region has the DNA TGTGCCAGCAGTACACAGCAGAACACTGAAGCTTTCTTT. Amino acid sequence: CASSTQQNTEAFF. The chain has TRBV6-6 and TRBJ1-1, with D unresolved. This CDR3 has 13 amino acids. The V end lost 5 bases, the J end lost 1 base, and 8 bases lay between the germline ends. CDR1 is MNHNY and CDR2 is SVGAGI in the germline V gene (reference sequence).

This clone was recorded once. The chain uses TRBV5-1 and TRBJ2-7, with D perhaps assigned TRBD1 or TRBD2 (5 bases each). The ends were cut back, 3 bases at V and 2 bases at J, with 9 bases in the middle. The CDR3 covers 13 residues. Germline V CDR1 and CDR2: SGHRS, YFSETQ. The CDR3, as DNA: TGCGCCAGCAGCTGGGACGGAGCCTACGAGCAGTACGTC. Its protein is CASSWDGAYEQYV.

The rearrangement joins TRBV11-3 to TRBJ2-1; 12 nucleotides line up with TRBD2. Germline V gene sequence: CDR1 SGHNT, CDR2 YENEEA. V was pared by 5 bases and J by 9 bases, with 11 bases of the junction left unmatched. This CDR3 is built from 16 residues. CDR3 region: CASSPTPSGGAGEQFF. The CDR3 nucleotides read TGTGCCAGCAGCCCAACCCCTAGCGGGGGGGCCGGTGAGCAGTTCTTC. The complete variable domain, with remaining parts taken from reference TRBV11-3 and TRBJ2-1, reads EAGVVQSPRYKIIEKKQPVAFWCNPISGHNTLYWYLQNLGQGPELLIRYENEEAVDDSQLPKDRFSAERLKGVDSTLKIQPAELGDSAVYLCASSPTPSGGAGEQFFGPGTRLTVL.

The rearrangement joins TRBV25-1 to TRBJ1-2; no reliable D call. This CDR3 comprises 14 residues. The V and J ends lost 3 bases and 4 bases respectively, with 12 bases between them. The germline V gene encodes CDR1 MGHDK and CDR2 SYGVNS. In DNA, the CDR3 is TGTGCCAGCAGTGATTCCGGTGAGGGCTATGGCTACACCTTC. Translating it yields CASSDSGEGYGYTF.

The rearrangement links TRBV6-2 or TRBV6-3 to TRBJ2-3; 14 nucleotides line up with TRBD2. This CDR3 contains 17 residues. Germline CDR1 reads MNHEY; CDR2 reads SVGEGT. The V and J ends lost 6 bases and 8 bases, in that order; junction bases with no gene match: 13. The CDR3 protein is CASSDRTSGGPGGTQYF. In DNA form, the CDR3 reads TGTGCCAGCAGCGATAGGACTAGCGGGGGGCCGGGCGGTACGCAGTATTTT.

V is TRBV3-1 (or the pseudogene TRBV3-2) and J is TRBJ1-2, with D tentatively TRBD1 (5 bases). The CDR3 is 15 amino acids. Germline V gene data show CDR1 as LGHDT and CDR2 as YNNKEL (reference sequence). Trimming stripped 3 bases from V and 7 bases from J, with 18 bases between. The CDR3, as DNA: TGTGCCAGCAGCCATGATCGCCCGGCCGGGGGTGGCTACACCTTC. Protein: CASSHDRPAGGGYTF.

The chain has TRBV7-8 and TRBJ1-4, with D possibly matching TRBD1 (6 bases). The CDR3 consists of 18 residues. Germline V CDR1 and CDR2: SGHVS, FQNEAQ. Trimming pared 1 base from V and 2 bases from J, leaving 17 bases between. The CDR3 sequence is CASSLVVGASMTNEKLFF. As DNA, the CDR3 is TGTGCCAGCAGCTTAGTTGTGGGGGCGTCCATGACTAATGAAAAACTGTTTTTT.